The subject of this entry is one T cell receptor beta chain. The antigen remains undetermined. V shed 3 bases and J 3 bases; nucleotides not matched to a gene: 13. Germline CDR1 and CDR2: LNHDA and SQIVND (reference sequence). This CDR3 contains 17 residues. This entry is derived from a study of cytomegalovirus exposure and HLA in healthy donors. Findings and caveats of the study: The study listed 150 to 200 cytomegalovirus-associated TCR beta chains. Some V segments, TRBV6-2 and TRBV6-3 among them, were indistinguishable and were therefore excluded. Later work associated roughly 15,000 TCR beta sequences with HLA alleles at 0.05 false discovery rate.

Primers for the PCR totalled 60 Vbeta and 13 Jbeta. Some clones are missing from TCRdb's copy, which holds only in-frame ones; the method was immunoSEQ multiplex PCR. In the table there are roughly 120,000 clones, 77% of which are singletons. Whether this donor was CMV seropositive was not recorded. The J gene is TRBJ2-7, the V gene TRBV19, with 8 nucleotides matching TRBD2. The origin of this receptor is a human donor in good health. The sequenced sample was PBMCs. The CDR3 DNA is TGTGCCAGTAGTATGGGGGTCGGGGGGGCGCGAGGCTACGAGCAGTACTTC. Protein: CASSMGVGGARGYEQYF.